This TCR beta chain appears in the sequencing data of a study of immune characterization of retroperitoneal liposarcoma. This CDR3 has 15 amino acids. Germline values: CDR1 SGHNT, CDR2 YENEEA. Unmatched junction bases numbered 15, after V lost 4 bases and J lost 11 bases. TCRdb analysed the PCR reads with MiXCR anew, one entry per CDR3 protein. The top ten clones hold roughly 8.7% of a sample with 9,900 or so distinct CDR3 sequences, around 26% of them seen once. The TCR sequence derives from a male donor with retroperitoneal liposarcoma. This rearrangement joins TRBV11-3 to TRBJ2-5, with TRBD2 identical over 8 bases. Sequences were obtained from tumor tissue. The CDR3 is CASSSRGGFTGEQYF. The CDR3 bases are TGTGCCAGCAGCTCGCGCGGGGGGTTCACGGGTGAGCAGTACTTC.